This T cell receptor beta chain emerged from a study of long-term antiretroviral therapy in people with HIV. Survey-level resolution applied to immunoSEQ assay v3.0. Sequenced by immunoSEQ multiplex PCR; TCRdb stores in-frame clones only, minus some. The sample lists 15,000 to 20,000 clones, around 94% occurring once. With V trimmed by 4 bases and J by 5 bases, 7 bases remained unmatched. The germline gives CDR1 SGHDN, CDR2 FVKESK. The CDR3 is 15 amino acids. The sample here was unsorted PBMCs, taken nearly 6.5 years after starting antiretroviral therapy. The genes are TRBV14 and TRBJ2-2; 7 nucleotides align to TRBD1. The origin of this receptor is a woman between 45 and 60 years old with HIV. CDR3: CASSLTGFATGELFF. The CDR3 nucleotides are TGTGCCAGCAGCCTGACAGGGTTTGCGACCGGGGAGCTGTTTTTT.